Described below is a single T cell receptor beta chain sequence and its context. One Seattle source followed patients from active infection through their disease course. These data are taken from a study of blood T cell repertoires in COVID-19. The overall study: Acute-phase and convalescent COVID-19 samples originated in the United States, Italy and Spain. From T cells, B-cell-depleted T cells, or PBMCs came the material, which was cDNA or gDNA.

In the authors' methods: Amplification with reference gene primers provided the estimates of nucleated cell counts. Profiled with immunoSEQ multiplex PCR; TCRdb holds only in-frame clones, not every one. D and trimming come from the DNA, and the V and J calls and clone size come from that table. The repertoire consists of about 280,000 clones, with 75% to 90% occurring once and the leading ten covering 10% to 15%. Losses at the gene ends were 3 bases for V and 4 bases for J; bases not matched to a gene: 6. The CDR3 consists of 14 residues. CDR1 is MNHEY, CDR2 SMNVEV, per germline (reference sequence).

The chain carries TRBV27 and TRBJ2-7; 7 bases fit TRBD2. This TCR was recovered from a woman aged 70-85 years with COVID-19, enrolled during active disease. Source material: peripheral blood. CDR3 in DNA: TGTGCCAGCAGTTTGAGGGACTATCAATACGAGCAGTACTTC. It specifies CASSLRDYQYEQYF.